The TCR beta chain under discussion was sequenced for a study of shared clonotypes between healthy human individuals. Per germline, CDR1 KGHSH and CDR2 LQKENI. This CDR3 spans 16 amino acids. Trimming removed 2 bases from V and 3 bases from J; junction bases left unmatched: 8. Positively selected for CCR7, the CD45RO-negative cells used as naive CD8 cells excluded terminally differentiated effector memory CD45RA+ cells. On sorted subsets, replicate PCRs used approximately 200 ng DNA, or 31,000 or so T cell genomes. Clones were read by immunoSEQ multiplex PCR, and TCRdb kept only the in-frame ones, dropping some. In the table there are about 700,000 clones, approximately 90% of which are singletons. On this clone: The antigen is not known.

Study conclusions and caveats: Generally, naive subsets came out with larger estimated richness than memory subsets.

The genes are TRBV18 and TRBJ2-7; 9 bases map to TRBD2. The sample was naive CD8+ T cells sorted from blood. The clonotype comes from a man younger than 45 in good health. The CDR3 spells CASSPRQRGAHYEQYF. CDR3 nucleotide sequence: TGTGCCAGCTCACCAAGGCAGCGGGGGGCCCACTACGAGCAGTACTTC.